This T cell receptor (beta chain) was captured by sequencing in a study of regulatory T cells in long-lasting Graves disease. This clonotype was seen more than once but under ten times. Sequencing libraries for TCR beta were prepared with iRepertoire HTBI primers and Arm-PCR of CDR3 regions. Source study methods: Sequenced samples collectively carried 60 to 75 TRBV and over 11 TRBJ segments. Each CDR3 protein gets one entry after TCRdb re-called the multiplex PCR reads with MiXCR. TCRdb's processing, not the authors' own work, is the source of the V and J calls. The repertoire holds about 540,000 distinct CDR3 sequences, with about 13% as singletons. Indicated time point: newly diagnosed GD, antithyroid drugs for less than 3 months. The TCR library was made from RNA extracted from PBMCs. The same data also went into a second study, on T cells in Graves' hyperthyroidism and ophthalmopathy.

Sample: peripheral blood mononuclear cells (PBMCs), taken at new diagnosis, from a patient treated with antithyroid drugs. This receptor was obtained from a man in his thirties or forties with Graves disease.

The CDR3: CASRKVYSGPRDNEQFF. The CDR3, as DNA: TGTGCCAGTAGAAAAGTTTATAGCGGGCCGCGTGACAATGAGCAGTTCTTC. The chain combines TRBV19 with TRBJ2-1, with 7 bases fitting TRBD2. Germline trimming cut 6 bases from V and 5 bases from J; bases unmatched to any gene: 16. Germline loops: CDR1 LNHDA, CDR2 SQIVND (reference sequence). The CDR3 is made up of 17 amino acids.